These 8 T cell receptor beta chains share one sample of origin, sequenced in a study of T cells in Graves' hyperthyroidism and ophthalmopathy. The investigators amplified TCR beta CDR3 regions from RNA transcripts. A set of HTBI primers served as the primers for a first-round RT-PCR of the TCR CDR3. TCRdb reprocessed the multiplex PCR reads via MiXCR and lists one record per CDR3 protein. Among more than 300,000 distinct CDR3 sequences listed, 13% were seen once. The material sequenced was blood. The origin of the receptors is a woman aged 18-30 years with Graves' hyperthyroidism.

The rearrangement links TRBV3-1 to TRBJ1-6; maybe TRBD1 (6 bases). The CDR3 runs 14 residues. V was clipped by 4 bases and J by 9 bases, with 13 bases between them. In germline, CDR1 is LGHDT, CDR2 YNNKEL (reference sequence). CDR3 nucleotides: TGTGCCAGCAGCCTACAGGGTATTGGTTCACCCCTCCACTTT. Protein: CASSLQGIGSPLHF.

Many counts were recorded for this clonotype. This sequence joins TRBV2 and TRBJ2-1, with 10 positions matching TRBD1. The CDR3 totals 14 residues. Germline V gene data show CDR1 as SNHLY and CDR2 as FYNNEI. V gave up 8 bases and J gave up 5 bases; unmatched junction bases: 6. Here the CDR3 reads CASERDRGHNEQFF. The CDR3 DNA reads TGTGCCAGCGAACGGGACAGGGGACACAATGAGCAGTTCTTC.

This clonotype was observed many times. The V call is TRBV7-8, the J call TRBJ1-5; D gene unclear. The CDR3 length is 14 residues. Germline CDR1 reads SGHVS; CDR2 reads FQNEAQ. V lost 1 base and J 3 bases, leaving 7 bases between the germline ends. The CDR3 DNA reads TGTGCCAGCAGCTTAGTAGGCCTCAATCAGCCCCAGCATTTT. Encoded protein: CASSLVGLNQPQHF.

This clonotype was observed at least ten times. V gene TRBV11-2 combines with J gene TRBJ2-1; 10 bases agree with TRBD2. Germline trimming cut 2 bases from V and 6 bases from J; bases unmatched to any gene: 7. This CDR3 spans 16 amino acids. Germline lookup yields CDR1 SGHAT and CDR2 FQNNGV. CDR3 DNA sequence: TGTGCCAGCAGCTTAAGTAGCGGGGGGATTAGCAATGAGCAGTTCTTC. This codes for CASSLSSGGISNEQFF.

This clonotype was seen many times. The rearrangement links TRBV14 to TRBJ1-6; D remains ambiguous. The CDR3 runs to 12 residues. V was shortened by 3 bases and J by 9 bases, with 6 bases between the two germline ends. Germline CDR1 and CDR2: SGHDN and FVKESK. CDR3 sequence (DNA): TGTGCCAGCAGCCAGAGGAGTTCACCCCTCCACTTT. Amino acids: CASSQRSSPLHF.

V and J are TRBV6-1 and TRBJ1-2; possibly TRBD1 for D (6 bases). The CDR3 totals 16 residues. V lost 6 bases and J lost 0, with 17 bases in between. Per germline, CDR1 MNHNS and CDR2 SASEGT. The CDR3 reads CASRSLGALTNYGYTF. CDR3 bases: TGTGCCAGCAGGTCCTTGGGGGCGCTCACTAACTATGGCTACACCTTC.

This clonotype was observed at least ten times. The V gene is TRBV7-2, the J gene TRBJ1-5; D ambiguous. The CDR3 has 12 amino acids. Germline CDR1 reads SGHTA; CDR2 reads FQGNSA. V was pared by 5 bases and J by 6 bases, with 8 bases between. The CDR3 DNA sequence: TGTGCCAGCAGCAGGGAGGGTCAGCCCCAGCATTTT. This encodes CASSREGQPQHF.

This clonotype was seen many times. CDR3 in amino acids: CSARGQGAGNYGYTF. The CDR3 nucleotides are TGCAGTGCTAGAGGTCAGGGGGCGGGAAACTATGGCTACACCTTC. This chain uses TRBV20-1 with TRBJ1-2, with 8 nucleotides matching TRBD1. From germline, CDR1 is DFQATT and CDR2 SNEGSKA (reference sequence). This CDR3 contains 15 residues. The junction had 6 bases not matched to a gene; V was cut back by 1 base and J by 2 bases.